The clone carrying this T cell receptor beta chain has ten or more counts. Its antigen remains unidentified. Per germline, CDR1 MDHEN and CDR2 SYDVKM. Trimming pared 8 bases from V and 5 bases from J, leaving 14 bases between. The CDR3 spans 13 residues. The data belong to a study of T cells after yellow fever vaccination. General observations from the study: The presence of abundant clonotypes contaminating from the bulk population was possible in FACS-sorted repertoires. Once the booster was given, most primary-vaccination clones reappeared, at approximately 97% for CD4 and 88% for CD8. Though it reached lower strength, the secondary response hit its peak faster, day 5 versus 15.

TCRdb redid the calling of the 5' RACE reads with MiXCR, one entry per CDR3 protein. The sample includes roughly 180,000 distinct CDR3 sequences, 5.5% to 8% of them seen just once. This clonotype was sampled from a man between 18 and 29 years old who received the YFV17D yellow fever vaccine. The V and J genes are TRBV28 and TRBJ2-3, with D possibly called TRBD1 or TRBD2 (5 bases each). Material: CD4+ T cells sorted from PBMCs, obtained on the day of the first yellow fever vaccination. The CDR3 is CASRDGPIDTQYF. The CDR3 DNA is TGTGCCAGCCGGGACGGACCGATAGATACGCAGTATTTT. Together with reference TRBV28 and TRBJ2-3, the CDR3 gives the full variable domain: DVKVTQSSRYLVKRTGEKVFLECVQDMDHENMFWYRQDPGLGLRLIYFSYDVKMKEKGDIPEGYSVSREKKERFSLILESASTNQTSMYLCASRDGPIDTQYFGPGTRLTVL.